This is a list of T cell receptor beta chains from one sample in a study of T cell responses to AZD1222 COVID-19 vaccine. Generated by immunoSEQ multiplex PCR, the TCRdb table keeps only in-frame clones and is missing some. The sample lists roughly 100,000 clones; approximately 93% were seen once. This specimen was peripheral blood, taken on day 0 of AZD1222 vaccination. The receptors were sampled from an adult in good health. Each CDR3 is given with its conserved first and last residue. The size of a clone is reported for some rows only, either as once, few or many, or as a class for expanded clones.

>TRBJ1-5|TRBV6-1|NA
CASSESRRGGDQPQHF
>TRBJ1-2|TRBV15|NA
CATSRVPTGGLYGYTF
>TRBJ2-3|TRBV6-2/TRBV6-3|NA
CASSYPSGSPTDTQYF
>TRBJ1-1|TRBV5-6|NA
CASSLVQGAGMNTEAFF
>TRBJ1-2|TRBV28|NA
CASSFGLGNYGYTF
>TRBJ2-7|TRBV2|NA
CASNDPSGRGIYEQYF
>TRBJ1-3|TRBV5-1|NA
CASSLAGFRYGNTIYF
>TRBJ1-3|TRBV9|NA
CASSLTGGSGNTIYF
>TRBJ1-6|TRBV11-2|once
CASSARLGQYSPLHF
>TRBJ2-5|TRBV5-4|NA
CASTILGELRETQYF
>TRBJ1-4|TRBV18|NA
CASSQTAGSTNEKLFF
>TRBJ2-7|TRBV4-1|NA
CASSQVGDSYEQYF
>TRBJ2-2|TRBV4-1|NA
CASSPGTGNTGELFF
>TRBJ1-2|TRBV19|NA
CASSIVLAFFSRYGYTF
>TRBJ1-1|TRBV19|NA
CASDTGTGYQAFF
>TRBJ2-1|TRBV9|NA
CASSPYRGRNEQFF
>TRBJ2-3|TRBV7-8|NA
CASSLVMGDMVAQYF
>TRBJ2-2|TRBV7-9|NA
CASSLLGENTGELFF
>TRBJ1-1|TRBV6-5|NA
CASSYSGSGTEAFF
>TRBJ2-7|TRBV11-2|NA
CASSPTGTAWEYF
>TRBJ2-7|TRBV2|NA
CASSVTSADEQYF
>TRBJ1-4|TRBV24-1|NA
CATSSGEFNEKLFF
>TRBJ2-5|TRBV5-4|NA
CASSYDAASGETQYF
>TRBJ1-3|TRBV28|once
CASRTWGTGNTIYF
>TRBJ2-7|TRBV5-5|NA
CASSSQAEGSYEQYF
>TRBJ2-2|TRBV5-5|NA
CASSLGEWGSGELFF
>TRBJ2-1|TRBV30|NA
CAWSDPWGYNEQFF
>TRBJ1-2|TRBV30|NA
CAWSVSSGYGYTF
>TRBJ2-1|TRBV28|NA
CASRGYPGLAGTPKFDEQFF
>TRBJ1-5|TRBV28|NA
CASAKGQGFDQPQHF
>TRBJ2-6|TRBV6-5|NA
CASSSEDSGANVLTF
>TRBJ2-3|TRBV5-5|NA
CASSLVSTSDTQYF
>TRBJ1-1|TRBV12-3/TRBV12-4|NA
CASATPSIAFF
>TRBJ2-2|TRBV5-1|NA
CASSLDPNGGNTGELFF
>TRBJ2-1|TRBV6-2/TRBV6-3|NA
CASSHTGTREVNEQFF
>TRBJ2-1|TRBV9|NA
CASSVGTSGSNEQFF
>TRBJ1-1|TRBV10-2|NA
CASGGVGTEAFF
>TRBJ2-3|TRBV3-1/TRBV3-2|NA
CASSQASGRAAPDTQYF
>TRBJ2-5|TRBV9|NA
CASSTGTGQETQYF
>TRBJ2-1|TRBV30|NA
CAWSPSNNEQFF
>TRBJ1-1|TRBV6-5|NA
CASTRDSSTEAFF